The next 13 T cell receptor beta chains were all read from a single sample in a study of T cell changes during pregnancy in multiple sclerosis. Method: immunoSEQ multiplex PCR; TCRdb's copy keeps in-frame clones and lacks some. This repertoire shows approximately 90,000 clones, about nine tenths found once; its top ten account for about 1.7%. Material: peripheral blood, obtained after pregnancy. These receptors were taken from a female donor in good health, enrolled as a control in a pregnancy study.

The chain recombines TRBV16 with TRBJ1-6; D gene ambiguous. The CDR3 extends over 15 amino acids. The V end was cut by 2 bases, the J end by 5 bases, with 10 bases between. The V gene's germline CDR1 is KGHSY and CDR2 FQNENV. The CDR3 DNA reads TGTGCCAGCAGCCAAAGTCTAGCGGATAATTCACCCCTCCACTTT. It encodes CASSQSLADNSPLHF. The complete variable domain, with remaining parts taken from reference TRBV16 and TRBJ1-6, reads GEEVAQTPKHLVRGEGQKAKLYCAPIKGHSYVFWYQQVLKNEFKFLISFQNENVFDETGMPKERFSAKCLPNSPCSLEIQATKLEDSAVYFCASSQSLADNSPLHFGNGTRLTVT.

V usage is TRBV9 and J usage is TRBJ1-1; the match to TRBD1 covers 9 bases. Germline V gene data show CDR1 as SGDLS and CDR2 as YYNGEE. Trimming at V came to 3 bases and at J to 3 bases, leaving 6 bases not matched to a gene. This CDR3 spans 15 amino acids. CDR3 amino acids: CASSGPGTGYTEAFF. The DNA for the CDR3 is TGTGCCAGCAGCGGACCCGGGACAGGGTACACTGAAGCTTTCTTT.

The chain has TRBV30 and TRBJ1-4, with TRBD1 matching over 8 bases. Unmatched junction bases numbered 6, after V lost 1 base and J lost 5 bases. Germline CDR1 GTSNPN, CDR2 SVGIG (reference sequence). This CDR3 comprises 15 residues. CDR3 amino acids: CAWSGTRGPNEKLFF. In nucleotides, the CDR3 is TGTGCCTGGAGTGGAACCAGGGGGCCGAATGAAAAACTGTTTTTT. The variable domain in full, with the rest retrieved from reference TRBV30 and TRBJ1-4, is SQTIHQWPATLVQPVGSPLSLECTVEGTSNPNLYWYRQAAGRGLQLLFYSVGIGQISSEVPQNLSASRPQDRQFILSSKKLLLSDSGFYLCAWSGTRGPNEKLFFGSGTQLSVL.

This chain uses TRBV7-8 with TRBJ1-1; tentatively, D is TRBD1 (6 bases). The CDR3 is 15 residues long. V lost 4 bases to trimming and J lost 0 bases, with 12 bases between them. Germline CDR1 SGHVS, CDR2 FQNEAQ. This CDR3 is CASSSNRALNTEAFF. The CDR3 DNA is TGTGCCAGCAGCTCTAACAGGGCACTGAACACTGAAGCTTTCTTT.

This chain connects TRBV2 to TRBJ1-2; the D is unclear. Trimming removed 1 base from V and 8 bases from J, with 8 bases in between. From germline, CDR1 is SNHLY and CDR2 FYNNEI. CDR3 length: 12 amino acids. As DNA, the CDR3 is TGTGCCAGCAGTGAAGACCGTCGGGGCTACACCTTC. Translated, it gives CASSEDRRGYTF.

The chain has TRBV7-8 and TRBJ2-2; TRBD1 matches 9 bases. V was clipped by 5 bases and J by 7 bases; unmatched bases: 8. CDR1 is SGHVS, CDR2 FQNEAQ, per germline. This CDR3 spans 15 amino acids. The CDR3 nucleotides read TGTGCCAGCAGCCGGGGACAGGGTAGTGGCGGGGAGCTGTTTTTT. Protein sequence: CASSRGQGSGGELFF.

The chain carries TRBV5-4 and TRBJ2-7, with 7 bases that match TRBD2. Germline V gene sequence: CDR1 SGHNT, CDR2 YYREEE (reference sequence). Trimming cost V 2 bases and J 4 bases; bases outside gene matches: 9. The CDR3 runs to 15 residues. CDR3 in amino acids: CASSFGEGPEYEQYF. CDR3 bases: TGTGCCAGCAGCTTCGGGGAGGGGCCCGAATACGAGCAGTACTTC.

This chain joins TRBV25-1 and TRBJ1-6; 9 bases line up with TRBD1. The CDR3 is made up of 16 amino acids. The V segment lost 3 bases and the J segment 0 bases; nucleotides outside the gene matches: 0. Germline CDR1 and CDR2: MGHDK and SYGVNS. The CDR3 DNA is TGTGCCAGCAGTGAGACAGGGGGCTCCTATAATTCACCCCTCCACTTT. Protein product: CASSETGGSYNSPLHF.

This rearrangement joins TRBV11-2 to TRBJ1-2; D perhaps matches TRBD1 (5 bases). The germline gives CDR1 SGHAT, CDR2 FQNNGV. Deletions cut 2 bases from V and 4 bases from J, with 8 bases between. The CDR3 length is 13 residues. CDR3 residues: CASSLRGLYGYTF. Here the CDR3 DNA reads TGTGCCAGCAGCTTAAGGGGTCTCTATGGCTACACCTTC.

The CDR3 coding sequence is TGTGCCAGCAGCTTACGGGGACAAGAGACCCAGTACTTC. This gives the protein CASSLRGQETQYF. The rearrangement uses TRBV11-2 and TRBJ2-5; TRBD2 is a possible D gene (5 bases). From germline, CDR1 is SGHAT and CDR2 FQNNGV. The length of the CDR3 is 13 residues. V lost 2 bases, J lost 2 bases, and 6 bases lay in between.

The chain has TRBV2 and TRBJ1-5; D is undetermined. The CDR3 runs to 14 residues. Per the germline V gene, CDR1 is SNHLY and CDR2 is FYNNEI. Trimming removed 1 base from V and 1 base from J, with 5 bases in between. CDR3 nucleotide sequence: TGTGCCAGCAGTGAAGAACAGAGCAATCAGCCCCAGCATTTT. As protein: CASSEEQSNQPQHF.

V gene TRBV7-9 combines with J gene TRBJ1-4, with a possible D match to TRBD1 (5 bases). Trimming took 1 base from V and 12 from J, leaving 12 bases between them. Germline V gene lookup returns CDR1 SEHNR and CDR2 FQNEAQ (reference sequence). The CDR3 totals 13 residues. This CDR3 reads CASSLGDFGELFF. For the CDR3, the DNA is TGTGCCAGCAGCTTAGGGGACTTTGGGGAACTGTTTTTT. The variable domain in full, completed from reference TRBV7-9 and TRBJ1-4, reads DTGVSQNPRHKITKRGQNVTFRCDPISEHNRLYWYRQTLGQGPEFLTYFQNEAQLEKSRLLSDRFSAERPKGSFSTLEIQRTEQGDSAMYLCASSLGDFGELFFGSGTQLSVL.

CDR3 DNA sequence: TGTGCCATCCGTGGACAACGGAACACTGAAGCTTTCTTT. It codes for CAIRGQRNTEAFF. The V call is TRBV10-3, the J call TRBJ1-1, with TRBD1 as a possible D gene (5 bases). Germline-derived CDR1 and CDR2 are ENHRY and SYGVKD. This CDR3 spans 13 amino acids. Trimming left V 8 bases short and J 1 base short, with 11 bases between.